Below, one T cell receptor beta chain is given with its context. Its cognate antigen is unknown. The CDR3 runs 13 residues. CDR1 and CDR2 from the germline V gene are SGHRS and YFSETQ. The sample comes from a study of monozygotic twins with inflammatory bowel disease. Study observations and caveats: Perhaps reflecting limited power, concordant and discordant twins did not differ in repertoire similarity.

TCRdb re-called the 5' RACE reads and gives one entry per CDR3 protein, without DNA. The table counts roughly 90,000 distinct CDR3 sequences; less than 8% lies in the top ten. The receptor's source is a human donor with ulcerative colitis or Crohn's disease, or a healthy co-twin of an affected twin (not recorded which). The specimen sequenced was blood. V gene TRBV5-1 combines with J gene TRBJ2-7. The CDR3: CASSASSSYEQYF.